What follows is one T cell receptor beta chain and its context. Antigen: not known. The PCR was carried out with 60 Vbeta primers and 13 Jbeta primers. Assay used: immunoSEQ multiplex PCR; TCRdb lists only in-frame clones, some missing. The sample records 150,000 to 200,000 clones, approximately 80% being singletons. The sample originates from a study of cytomegalovirus exposure and HLA in healthy donors. This cohort consisted of healthy bone marrow donors. Study-wide findings and caveats: The majority of TCR sequences were rare, yet some public TCRs appeared in many donors. Presence/absence comparisons presumed near-even sequencing depth among donors. Researchers left out some V segments, among them TRBV6-2 and TRBV6-3, as indistinguishable.

CDR3 length equals 16 residues. Trimming took 3 bases from V and 2 from J; bases not matched to a gene: 7. Germline assignment: CDR1 SGHRS and CDR2 YFSETQ. The rearrangement joins TRBV5-1 to TRBJ2-3; 9 bases fit TRBD2. What was sequenced was PBMCs. This sequence was found in a man in his late teens or twenties in good health and CMV-seropositive. CDR3: CASSSALAGPTDTQYF. Written as DNA, the CDR3 is TGCGCCAGCAGCTCTGCTCTAGCGGGGCCCACAGATACGCAGTATTTT.